This TCR beta chain derives from a study of blood T cell repertoires in COVID-19 (dated by TCRdb to 2020 to 2022). At the level of the whole study: Samples from collaborators originated in the United States, Italy and Spain and spanned both the acute and convalescent phases of COVID-19. Where available, HLA class I and class II types were obtained from metadata supplied by the sample provider rather than from assay-based typing. The repertoires were released in a freely available public database intended as a resource for research on the immune response to SARS-CoV-2. The dataset comprised deeply sampled blood TCRbeta repertoires from subjects exposed to, actively infected with, or recovered from COVID-19. The prospective study material was composed of cDNA or gDNA derived from T cells, B-cell-depleted T cells, or PBMCs. The samples were drawn from the first 160 participants of the ongoing ImmuneRACE study and from some 1,300 subjects provided by 6 global collaborators. Sample metadata almost always included a de-identified subject ID, COVID-19 status, age in years and sex. General findings and caveats noted by the study authors: The amount of clinical and demographic metadata varied by source and participant and was provided uncurated.

From the cysteine up to the valine, the CDR3 has a length of 9 residues. Of all the DNA, just the CDR3 is kept, 27 bases in frame from base 1. Via the germline V gene, CDR1 is SGDLS and CDR2 YYNGEE. The immunoSEQ Assay, a bias-controlled multiplex PCR, was used to amplify TCRbeta CDR3 regions from genomic DNA. In the original analysis: The number of nucleated cells in each sample was estimated from the amplification of reference gene primers within the assay. Sequence reads were collapsed and filtered to measure the absolute abundance of every unique TCRbeta CDR3 rearrangement. For each sample, productive Simpson clonality was calculated as the square root of Simpson's diversity index over productive rearrangements. TCRdb re-hosts the immuneACCESS table, in-frame sequences only. Its copies lack some clones; in the studies checked, an unresolved V gene accounts for under half of them, and the cause for the rest is not known. The V and J calls and clone size were taken over from that table, and D and trimming were inferred from the DNA. The table for this sample lists about 210,000 clones; roughly 81% of them were counted only once. Less than 8% of the sample is in the top ten clones.

Note on this clone: Its antigen is unknown. Per-nucleotide qualities are absent, and no much larger clonotype sits a single base away.

Whole blood was collected in K2EDTA tubes by collaborating institutions according to the institutions' own protocols. For TCRbeta analysis, collaborators shipped samples in one of three forms: frozen whole blood, isolated PBMCs, or DNA extracted from either of those sample types. Sequenced material: peripheral blood. This TCR was recovered from a woman between 45 and 65 years old with active or convalescent COVID-19. This chain is built from TRBV9 and TRBJ2-7, and possibly TRBD1, on 5 matching bases. In nucleotides, the sequence is TGTGCCAGTAGACAGTCAGCAGACGTC. Translated, this is CASRQSADV.